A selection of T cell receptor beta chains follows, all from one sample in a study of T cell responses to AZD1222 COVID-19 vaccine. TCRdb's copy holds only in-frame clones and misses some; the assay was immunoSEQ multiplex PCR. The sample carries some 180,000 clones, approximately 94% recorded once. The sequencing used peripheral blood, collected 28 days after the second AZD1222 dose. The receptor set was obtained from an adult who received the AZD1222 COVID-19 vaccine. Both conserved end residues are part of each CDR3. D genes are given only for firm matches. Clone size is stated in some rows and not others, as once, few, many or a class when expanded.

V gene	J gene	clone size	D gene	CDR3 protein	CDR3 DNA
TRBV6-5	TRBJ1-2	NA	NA	CASSWDGVGGYTF	TGTGCCAGCAGTTGGGACGGGGTAGGCGGCTACACCTTC
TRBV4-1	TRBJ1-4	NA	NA	CASSQILGEKLFF	TGCGCCAGCAGCCAAATCTTGGGGGAAAAACTGTTTTTT
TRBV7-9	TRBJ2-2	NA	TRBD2	CATSRGESGELFF	TGTGCCACCAGCCGGGGGGAGTCCGGGGAGCTGTTTTTT
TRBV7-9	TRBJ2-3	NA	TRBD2	CASSLGASGLRADTQYF	TGTGCCAGCAGCTTAGGGGCTAGCGGACTTCGCGCAGATACGCAGTATTTT
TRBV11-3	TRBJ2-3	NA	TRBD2	CASSLGGLDTDTQYF	TGTGCCAGCAGCTTGGGGGGACTAGACACAGATACGCAGTATTTT
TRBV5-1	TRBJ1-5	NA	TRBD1	CASSLGTGVNQPQHF	TGCGCCAGCAGCTTAGGGACAGGGGTCAATCAGCCCCAGCATTTT
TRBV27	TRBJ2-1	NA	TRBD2	CASGRLAGRNEQFF	TGTGCCAGCGGCCGACTAGCGGGGAGGAATGAGCAGTTCTTC
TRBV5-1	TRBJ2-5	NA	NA	CASSLWHTDGEYQETQYF	TGCGCCAGCAGCTTATGGCACACGGATGGGGAGTACCAAGAGACCCAGTACTTC
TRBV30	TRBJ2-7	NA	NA	CAWSGLYEQYF	TGTGCCTGGAGTGGATTATACGAGCAGTACTTC
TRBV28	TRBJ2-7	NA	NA	CASSPGSGFYEQYF	TGTGCCAGCAGCCCGGGGTCCGGATTTTACGAGCAGTACTTC
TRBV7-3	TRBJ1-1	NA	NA	CASSLGGLNTEAFF	TGTGCCAGCAGCTTAGGCGGCCTGAACACTGAAGCTTTCTTT
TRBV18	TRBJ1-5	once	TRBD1	CASSPGTASNQPQHF	TGTGCCAGCTCACCCGGGACAGCTAGCAATCAGCCCCAGCATTTT
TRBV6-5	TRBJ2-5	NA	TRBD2	CAIWRPSGRGETQYF	TGTGCCATCTGGCGCCCTAGCGGGAGAGGGGAGACCCAGTACTTC
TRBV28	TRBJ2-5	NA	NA	CASSLRGQETQYF	TGTGCCAGCAGTTTGCGAGGGCAAGAGACCCAGTACTTC
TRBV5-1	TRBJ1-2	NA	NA	CASSFYRLNYGYTF	TGCGCCAGCAGCTTTTACAGGCTTAACTATGGCTACACCTTC
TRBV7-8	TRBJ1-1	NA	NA	CASSLGGRRMNTEAFF	TGTGCCAGCAGCCTGGGGGGGAGGAGAATGAACACTGAAGCTTTCTTT
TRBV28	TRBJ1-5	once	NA	CASRGGQGGNQPQHF	TGTGCCAGCAGGGGGGGGCAGGGAGGCAATCAGCCCCAGCATTTT
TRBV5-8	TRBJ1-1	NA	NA	CASSLRIRNTEAFF	TGTGCCAGCAGCTTGAGGATCAGGAACACTGAAGCTTTCTTT
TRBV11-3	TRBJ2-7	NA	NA	CASSLVLPSWEQLTYEQYF	TGTGCCAGCAGCTTAGTACTTCCGTCCTGGGAACAGCTTACCTACGAGCAGTACTTC
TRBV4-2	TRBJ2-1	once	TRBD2	CASSKALGLAGLANEQFF	TGTGCCAGCAGCAAAGCCTTAGGACTAGCGGGCCTGGCGAATGAGCAGTTCTTC
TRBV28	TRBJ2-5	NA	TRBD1	CASSGDRGLGETQYF	TGTGCCAGCAGTGGGGACAGGGGGCTTGGGGAGACCCAGTACTTC
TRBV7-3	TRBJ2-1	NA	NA	CASSLTGSAYNEQFF	TGTGCCAGCAGCTTAACCGGGAGCGCCTACAATGAGCAGTTCTTC
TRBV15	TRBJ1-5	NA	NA	CATSNGGVSNQPQHF	TGTGCCACCAGCAACGGGGGTGTAAGCAATCAGCCCCAGCATTTT
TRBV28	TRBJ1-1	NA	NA	CASRTLSGAFF	TGTGCCAGCAGAACACTTTCGGGCGCTTTCTTT
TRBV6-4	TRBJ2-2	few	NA	CASSETADHSTGELFF	TGTGCCAGCAGTGAAACAGCGGATCACTCCACCGGGGAGCTGTTTTTT
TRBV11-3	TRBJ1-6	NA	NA	CASSLRYQGRINSPLHF	TGTGCCAGCAGCTTAAGATATCAGGGTAGAATTAATTCACCCCTCCACTTT
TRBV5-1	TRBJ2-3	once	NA	CASSFGPSGGTQYF	TGCGCCAGCAGCTTCGGTCCTTCTGGGGGGACGCAGTATTTT
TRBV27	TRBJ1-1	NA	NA	CASRPTWGGNTEAFF	TGTGCCAGCAGACCCACTTGGGGGGGGAACACTGAAGCTTTCTTT
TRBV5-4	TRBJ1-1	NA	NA	CASRQGLGNTEAFF	TGTGCCAGCAGACAGGGTCTTGGGAACACTGAAGCTTTCTTT
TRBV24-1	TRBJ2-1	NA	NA	CATTEGSEQFF	TGTGCCACCACAGAAGGGAGTGAGCAGTTCTTC
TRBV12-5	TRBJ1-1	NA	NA	CASGPDGTRGGGMNTEAFF	TGTGCTAGTGGTCCGGACGGGACCAGGGGTGGGGGGATGAACACTGAAGCTTTCTTT
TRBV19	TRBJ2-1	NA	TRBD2	CASSAGGWNNEQFF	TGTGCCAGTAGTGCGGGGGGATGGAACAATGAGCAGTTCTTC
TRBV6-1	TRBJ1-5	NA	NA	CASSDSFQRQPQHF	TGTGCCAGCAGTGACAGTTTCCAGCGGCAGCCCCAGCATTTT
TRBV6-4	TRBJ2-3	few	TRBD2	CASRRTSGGPDTQYF	TGTGCCAGCCGCAGGACTAGCGGGGGCCCAGATACGCAGTATTTT
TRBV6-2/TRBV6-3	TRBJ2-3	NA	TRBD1	CASSRTGGPGTQYF	TGTGCCAGCAGTAGGACAGGGGGACCAGGTACGCAGTATTTT
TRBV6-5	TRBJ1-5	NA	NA	CASMHDNQPQHF	TGTGCCAGCATGCACGACAATCAGCCCCAGCATTTT
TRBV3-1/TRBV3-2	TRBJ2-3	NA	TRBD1	CASSLHRGAGTDTQYF	TGTGCCAGCAGCTTACACAGGGGTGCGGGCACAGATACGCAGTATTTT
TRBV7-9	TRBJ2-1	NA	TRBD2	CASSLIQSGIQGKQFF	TGTGCCAGCAGCTTAATCCAGAGCGGGATTCAGGGAAAGCAGTTCTTC
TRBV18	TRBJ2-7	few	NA	CASSQKSGSYEQYF	TGTGCCAGCTCACAGAAGTCGGGCTCCTACGAGCAGTACTTC
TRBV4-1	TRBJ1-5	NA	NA	CASSHHNQPQHF	TGCGCCAGCAGCCACCATAATCAGCCCCAGCATTTT
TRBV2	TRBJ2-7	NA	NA	CASSASKGQGYEQYF	TGTGCCAGCAGTGCCTCGAAGGGACAAGGGTACGAGCAGTACTTC
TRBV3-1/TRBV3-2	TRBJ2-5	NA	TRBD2	CASSQVLGTRSETQYF	TGTGCCAGCAGCCAAGTGTTGGGGACTAGGAGCGAGACCCAGTACTTC
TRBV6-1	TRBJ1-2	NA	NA	CASSEILGNYGYTF	TGTGCCAGCAGTGAAATTTTGGGGAACTATGGCTACACCTTC
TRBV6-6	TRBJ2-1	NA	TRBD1	CASATGMHNEQFF	TGTGCCAGCGCGACAGGGATGCACAATGAGCAGTTCTTC
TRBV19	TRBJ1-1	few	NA	CASRDSGRNTEAFF	TGTGCCAGTAGAGATTCAGGCAGGAACACTGAAGCTTTCTTT
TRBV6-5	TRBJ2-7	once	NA	CASNDVDYEQYF	TGTGCCAGCAACGACGTTGACTACGAGCAGTACTTC
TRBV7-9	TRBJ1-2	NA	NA	CASSLVGGINYGYTF	TGTGCCAGCAGCTTAGTCGGGGGAATTAACTATGGCTACACCTTC
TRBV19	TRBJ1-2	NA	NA	CASSPQASRNYGYTF	TGTGCCAGTAGTCCCCAGGCCAGCCGAAACTATGGCTACACCTTC
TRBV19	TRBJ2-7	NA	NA	CASSISGGAVDEQYF	TGTGCCAGTAGTATATCCGGCGGGGCAGTTGACGAGCAGTACTTC
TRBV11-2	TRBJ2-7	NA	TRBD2	CASSFAGGNAGQYF	TGTGCCAGCAGCTTTGCGGGAGGAAACGCCGGGCAGTACTTC
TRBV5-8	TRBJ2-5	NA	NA	CASRDTYQGTQYF	TGTGCCAGCAGAGATACGTATCAAGGGACCCAGTACTTC
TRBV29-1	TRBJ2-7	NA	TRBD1	CSVVSDRGYEQYF	TGCAGCGTTGTATCGGACAGGGGCTACGAGCAGTACTTC
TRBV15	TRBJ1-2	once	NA	CATSRDSAGRYGYTF	TGTGCCACCAGCAGAGATTCTGCAGGTCGCTATGGCTACACCTTC
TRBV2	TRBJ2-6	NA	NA	CASGSGANVLTF	TGTGCCAGCGGTTCTGGGGCCAACGTCCTGACTTTC
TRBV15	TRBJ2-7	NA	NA	CATSRWDTDYEQYF	TGTGCCACCAGCAGGTGGGACACCGACTACGAGCAGTACTTC
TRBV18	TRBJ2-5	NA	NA	CASSPSQEKETQYF	TGTGCCAGCTCACCAAGTCAAGAAAAAGAGACCCAGTACTTC